This TCR beta chain derives from a study of blood T cells in healthy people across ages. Notes on the study in general: TCR beta diversity per million T cells fell roughly linearly with age. Donor CMV status, an unknown factor, possibly confounded changes in expanded clonotypes. Naive CD4+ cells and diversity were both higher in long-lived donors than in aged donors.

Trimming cost V 1 base and J 6 bases, with 10 bases left between them. CDR1 and CDR2 from the germline V gene are SGHDN and FVKESK. The CDR3 has 13 amino acids. A second about 7 to 11 cycle PCR used barcoded and J-beta primers. TCRdb called the 5' RACE reads again in MiXCR, with one record for every CDR3 protein. The table records around 780,000 distinct CDR3 sequences, more than 25% of them present only once. Turning to this clonotype: Its antigen is still unknown.

These same records also appear under a second study, on T cells of mothers and their children. Per that paper: M1S, a second-PCR primer, added sample barcodes and 2-4 random nucleotides.

The receptor's source is a boy aged 5-17 years in good health. The sequencing sample was made of blood. The chain has TRBV14 and TRBJ2-7, with D perhaps assigned TRBD1 or TRBD2 (5 bases each). The CDR3 bases are TGTGCCAGCAGCCAAGGGAACGGGGCCGAGCAGTACTTC. Encoded protein: CASSQGNGAEQYF.